This section outlines one T cell receptor (beta chain) sequence together with its context. The antigen is undetermined. Only in-frame clones appear in the TCRdb table, and some are missing; sequencing was by immunoSEQ multiplex PCR. The repertoire holds about 310,000 clones, with about 80% as singletons. V was shortened by 1 base and J by 3 bases, with 6 bases between the two germline ends. The V gene's germline CDR1 is LGHNA and CDR2 YSLEER. The CDR3 loop spans 13 amino acids. The sample comes from a study of cytotoxic CD8 clonotypes in ibrutinib-treated CLL. Findings of the study overall: Clonality showed a rise at ibrutinib response that reversed toward baseline at progression. Clonality was higher at baseline than in age-matched healthy donors and tracked circulating CD8+ T-cell counts.

Genomic DNA (around 2 micrograms) was obtained from cryopreserved PBMCs for construction of TCR beta libraries. Sequencing was performed on PBMCs, taken before ibrutinib treatment. The chain combines TRBV4-3 with TRBJ1-1, with D unresolved. This sequence originates from a human donor with chronic lymphocytic leukemia. CDR3 in amino acids: CASSQGFYTEAFF. The DNA of the CDR3 is TGCGCCAGCAGCCAAGGTTTTTACACTGAAGCTTTCTTT.